These 17 T cell receptor beta chains share one sample of origin, sequenced in a study of blood T cell repertoires in COVID-19. Measured with immunoSEQ multiplex PCR; TCRdb has only the in-frame clones, and not every one. The table includes 110,000 or so clones, roughly 87% detected once. The sample was peripheral blood. These receptors were obtained from a human donor in a cohort sampled during active COVID-19.

In DNA form, the CDR3 reads TGTGCCAGCAGTTATTCCGGGACTAGCGGGATGCAGTACTTC. Its translation: CASSYSGTSGMQYF. This chain uses TRBV27 with TRBJ2-7; 13 nucleotides align to TRBD2. The germline CDR1 and CDR2 sequences are MNHEY and SMNVEV (reference sequence). The CDR3 is made up of 14 amino acids. V lost 4 bases, J lost 9 bases, and 6 bases stayed unmatched.

V and J are TRBV5-4 and TRBJ2-1, with 8 bases matching TRBD1. Germline-derived CDR1 and CDR2 are SGHNT and YYREEE (reference sequence). Trimming at V came to 4 bases and at J to 9 bases, leaving 15 bases not matched to a gene. The CDR3 contains 16 residues. The DNA for the CDR3 is TGTGCCAGCAGCGCCTCAGGGGGCGCGGATGGAAGTGAGCAGTTCTTC. Translation: CASSASGGADGSEQFF.

The gene calls are TRBV7-2 and TRBJ2-5, with 7 nucleotides matching TRBD1. Germline values: CDR1 SGHTA, CDR2 FQGNSA. The CDR3 runs to 15 residues. V trimming: 1 base; J trimming: 4 bases; junction bases outside the gene matches: 6. The CDR3 region is CASSLDLTGRETQYF. In nucleotides, the CDR3 is TGTGCCAGCAGCTTAGACCTGACAGGGAGAGAGACCCAGTACTTC.

The chain uses TRBV18 and TRBJ2-7; D gene uncertain. CDR1 is KGHSH and CDR2 is LQKENI in the germline V gene. The CDR3 sequence is 14 residues long. Trimming removed 1 base from V and 4 bases from J, with 11 bases in between. Here the CDR3 DNA reads TGTGCCAGCTCACCACGCGGTGATGGTTACGAGCAGTACTTC. Protein product: CASSPRGDGYEQYF.

The J gene is TRBJ2-1, the V gene TRBV5-4, with TRBD2 as a possible D gene (5 bases). Germline V gives CDR1 SGHNT, CDR2 YYREEE (reference sequence). CDR3 size: 14 residues. V lost 4 bases and J 4 bases, leaving 12 bases between the germline ends. The DNA for the CDR3 is TGTGCCAGCAGCACCACTAGGGCGTACAATGAGCAGTTCTTC. It specifies CASSTTRAYNEQFF.

The chain couples TRBV3-1 (or the pseudogene TRBV3-2) to TRBJ2-1; 11 bases align to TRBD2. Trimming at V came to 0 bases and at J to 13 bases, leaving 11 bases not matched to a gene. The CDR3 extends over 16 amino acids. Germline CDR1 reads LGHDT; CDR2 reads YNNKEL (reference sequence). The CDR3 loop reads CASSQDYGLAGGTQFF. The CDR3 DNA reads as TGTGCCAGCAGCCAAGATTATGGCCTAGCGGGGGGCACACAGTTCTTC.

This rearrangement joins TRBV7-8 to TRBJ1-6, with D unclear. Germline CDR1 reads SGHVS; CDR2 reads FQNEAQ. The length of the CDR3 is 16 residues. The ends were cut back, 2 bases at V and 0 bases at J, with 8 bases in the middle. The CDR3 reads CASSLRISSYNSPLHF. The CDR3 coding sequence is TGTGCCAGCAGCTTACGTATCAGCTCCTATAATTCACCCCTCCACTTT.

This chain connects TRBV11-2 to TRBJ2-5, with 8 bases fitting TRBD2. CDR3 length: 16 residues. J was trimmed by 2 bases and V by 4 bases; bases with no gene match: 9. CDR1 is SGHAT and CDR2 is FQNNGV in the germline V gene. CDR3 DNA sequence: TGTGCCAGCAGCTCCTCTCGGGGGGGAGGGCAAGAGACCCAGTACTTC. Translated: CASSSSRGGGQETQYF.

This chain links TRBV19 with TRBJ1-4; TRBD1 might be the D (5 bases). V was cut by 3 bases and J by 7 bases, with 12 bases left in between. This CDR3 contains 14 residues. Germline lookup yields CDR1 LNHDA and CDR2 SQIVND (reference sequence). Here the CDR3 reads CASSIRGTVEKLFF. The CDR3 nucleotides are TGTGCCAGTAGTATCCGGGGGACCGTTGAAAAACTGTTTTTT.

The CDR3 nucleotides are TGTGCCAGCAGCTTAGGGGGACTGAACAATGAGCAGTTCTTC. Its translation is CASSLGGLNNEQFF. V and J are TRBV7-2 and TRBJ2-1, with D maybe TRBD2 (6 bases). The CDR3 is 14 residues long. V shed 1 base and J shed 5 bases, with 9 bases lying between them. Germline CDR1 is SGHTA and CDR2 is FQGNSA.

V usage is TRBV12-5 and J usage is TRBJ1-2; the D is unclear. The CDR3 contains 14 residues. Germline V lookup: CDR1 LGHNT, CDR2 FRNRAP. V lost 3 bases to trimming and J lost 7 bases, with 15 bases between them. The CDR3 sequence: CASGFSGRGSGYTF. The CDR3 nucleotides are TGTGCTAGTGGTTTCTCCGGTCGGGGATCTGGCTACACCTTC.

V gene TRBV4-1 combines with J gene TRBJ2-2; TRBD1 aligns across 9 bases. Trimming at V came to 1 base and at J to 3 bases, leaving 6 bases not matched to a gene. Germline CDR1 and CDR2: MGHRA and YSYEKL. CDR3 size: 17 residues. CDR3 sequence reads: CASSQGSGTGYTGELFF. Written as DNA, the CDR3 is TGCGCCAGCAGCCAAGGGTCCGGGACAGGGTACACCGGGGAGCTGTTTTTT.

The rearrangement uses TRBV12-3 or TRBV12-4 and TRBJ2-7; D not resolved. The V end lost 1 base, the J end lost 5 bases, and 6 bases lay between the germline ends. The length of the CDR3 is 12 residues. CDR3 sequence (DNA): TGTGCCAGCAGTTTAGTTTTCGACGAGCAGTACTTC. Protein sequence: CASSLVFDEQYF.

This chain connects TRBV5-5 to TRBJ1-2; D may be TRBD1 (6 bases). The CDR3 runs to 13 residues. V was clipped by 4 bases and J by 6 bases, with 13 bases between them. Germline V CDR1 and CDR2: SGHKS, YYEKEE (reference sequence). CDR3 sequence (DNA): TGTGCCAGCAGCATCTCAGGGGACCATGGCTACACCTTC. Residues: CASSISGDHGYTF.

The chain combines TRBV29-1 with TRBJ2-3; 9 bases match TRBD2. V shed 2 bases and J 0 bases; nucleotides not matched to a gene: 6. Germline loops: CDR1 SQVTM, CDR2 ANQGSEA. The CDR3 covers 16 residues. The CDR3 DNA sequence: TGCAGCGTTGAACTAGCGGGACGAGGGAGCACAGATACGCAGTATTTT. This translates into CSVELAGRGSTDTQYF.

This sequence joins TRBV3-1 (or the pseudogene TRBV3-2) and TRBJ2-3, with TRBD2 matching over 11 bases. V shed 2 bases, J shed 3 bases, and the junction held 16 bases outside the gene matches. The germline V gene encodes CDR1 LGHDT and CDR2 YNNKEL (reference sequence). The CDR3 is 20 residues long. CDR3 DNA sequence: TGTGCCAGCAGCCAAAGGTCCCCTCGAGTAGCGGGGGGGCCTACAGATACGCAGTATTTT. Amino acid sequence: CASSQRSPRVAGGPTDTQYF.

The chain links TRBV7-9 to TRBJ1-2, with D uncertain. Germline loops: CDR1 SEHNR, CDR2 FQNEAQ (reference sequence). The germline V and J ends were trimmed by 5 bases and 2 bases, with 15 bases remaining between them. The CDR3 has 15 residues. The CDR3, as DNA: TGTGCCAGCAGCCCTAGAGCGGGGAGCAACTATGGCTACACCTTC. This translates into CASSPRAGSNYGYTF.